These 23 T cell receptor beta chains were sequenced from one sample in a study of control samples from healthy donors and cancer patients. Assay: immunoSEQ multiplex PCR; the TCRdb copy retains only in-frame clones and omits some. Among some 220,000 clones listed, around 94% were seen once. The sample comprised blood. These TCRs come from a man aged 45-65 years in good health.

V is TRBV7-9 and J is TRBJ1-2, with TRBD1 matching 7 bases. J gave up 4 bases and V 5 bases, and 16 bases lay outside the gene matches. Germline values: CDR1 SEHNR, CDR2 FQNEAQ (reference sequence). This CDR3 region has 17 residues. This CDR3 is CASSNQADRIPGYGYTF. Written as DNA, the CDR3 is TGTGCCAGCAGCAACCAAGCGGACAGGATCCCAGGCTATGGCTACACCTTC.

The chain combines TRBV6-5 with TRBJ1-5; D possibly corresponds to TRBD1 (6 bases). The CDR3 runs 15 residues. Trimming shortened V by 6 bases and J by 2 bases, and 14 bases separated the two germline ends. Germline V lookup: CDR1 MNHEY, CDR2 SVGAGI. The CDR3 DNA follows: TGTGCCAGCAGCCGGATGCCAGGGGGCAATCAGCCCCAGCATTTT. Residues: CASSRMPGGNQPQHF.

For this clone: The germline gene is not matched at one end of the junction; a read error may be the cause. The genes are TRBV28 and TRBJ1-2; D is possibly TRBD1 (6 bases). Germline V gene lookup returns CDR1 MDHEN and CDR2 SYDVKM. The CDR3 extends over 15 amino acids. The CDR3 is CASSHQQGTNYGYTF. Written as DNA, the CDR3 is TGTGCCAGCAGCCACCAACAGGGTACTAATTATGGCTACACCTTC.

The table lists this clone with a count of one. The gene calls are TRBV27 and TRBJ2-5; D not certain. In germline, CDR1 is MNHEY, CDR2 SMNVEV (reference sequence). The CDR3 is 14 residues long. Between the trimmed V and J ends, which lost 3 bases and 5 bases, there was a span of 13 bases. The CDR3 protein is CASSFSVGAETQYF. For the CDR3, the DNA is TGTGCCAGCAGTTTTTCCGTGGGCGCGGAGACCCAGTACTTC.

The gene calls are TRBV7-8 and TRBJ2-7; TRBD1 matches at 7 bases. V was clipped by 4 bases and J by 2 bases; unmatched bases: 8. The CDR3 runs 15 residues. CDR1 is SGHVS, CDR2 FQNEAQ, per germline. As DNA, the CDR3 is TGTGCCAGCAGCTCCACCGGGACAGTAACCTACGAGCAGTACTTC. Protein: CASSSTGTVTYEQYF. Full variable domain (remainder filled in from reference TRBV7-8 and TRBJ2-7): GAGVSQSPRYKVAKRGQDVALRCDPISGHVSLFWYQQALGQGPEFLTYFQNEAQLDKSGLPSDRFFAERPEGSVSTLKIQRTQQEDSAVYLCASSSTGTVTYEQYFGPGTRLTVT.

CDR3 in amino acids: CSVAMGGGLTETQYF. CDR3 bases: TGCAGCGTCGCCATGGGCGGGGGATTAACGGAGACCCAGTACTTC. The chain has TRBV29-1 and TRBJ2-5, with 7 bases fitting TRBD2. This CDR3 region has 15 residues. The germline gives CDR1 SQVTM, CDR2 ANQGSEA. V was pared by 6 bases and J by 5 bases, with 15 bases of the junction left unmatched.

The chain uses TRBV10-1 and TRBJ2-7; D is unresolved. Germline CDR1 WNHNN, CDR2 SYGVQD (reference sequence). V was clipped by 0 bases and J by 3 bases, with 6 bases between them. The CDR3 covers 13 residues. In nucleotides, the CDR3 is TGCGCCAGCAGTGAGTCGAATCACTACGAGCAGTACTTC. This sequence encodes CASSESNHYEQYF.

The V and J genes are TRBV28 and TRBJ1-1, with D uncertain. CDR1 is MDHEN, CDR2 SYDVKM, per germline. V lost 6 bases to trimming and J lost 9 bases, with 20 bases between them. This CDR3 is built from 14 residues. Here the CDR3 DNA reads TGTGCCAGCAGCAATCAAGATAATGAGGTCAAAGCTTTCTTT. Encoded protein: CASSNQDNEVKAFF.

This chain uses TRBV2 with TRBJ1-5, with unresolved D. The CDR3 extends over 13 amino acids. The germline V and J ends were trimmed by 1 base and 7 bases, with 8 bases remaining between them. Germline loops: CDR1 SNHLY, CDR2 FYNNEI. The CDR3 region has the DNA TGTGCCAGCAGTGAAGACCTGGGCCAGCCCCAGCATTTT. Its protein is CASSEDLGQPQHF.

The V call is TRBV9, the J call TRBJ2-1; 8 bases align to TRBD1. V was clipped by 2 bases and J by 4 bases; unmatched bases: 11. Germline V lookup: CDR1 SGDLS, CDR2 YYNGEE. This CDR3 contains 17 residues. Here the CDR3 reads CASSVGPGQGSYNEQFF. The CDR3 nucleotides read TGTGCCAGCAGCGTCGGACCCGGACAGGGTTCATACAATGAGCAGTTCTTC.

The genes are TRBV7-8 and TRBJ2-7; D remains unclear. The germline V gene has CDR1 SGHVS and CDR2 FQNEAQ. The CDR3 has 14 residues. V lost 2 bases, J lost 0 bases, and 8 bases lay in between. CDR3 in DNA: TGTGCCAGCAGCTTACTCGACGTCTCCTACGAGCAGTACGTC. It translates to CASSLLDVSYEQYV.

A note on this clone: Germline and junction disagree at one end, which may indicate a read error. CDR3 loop: CASSTRGQGNQPQHF. For the CDR3, the DNA is TGTGCCAGTAGTACCCGGGGACAGGGCAACCAGCCCCAGCATTTT. The gene calls are TRBV19 and TRBJ1-5, with TRBD1 matching over 9 bases. This CDR3 is built from 15 residues. Germline V lookup: CDR1 LNHDA, CDR2 SQIVND (reference sequence).

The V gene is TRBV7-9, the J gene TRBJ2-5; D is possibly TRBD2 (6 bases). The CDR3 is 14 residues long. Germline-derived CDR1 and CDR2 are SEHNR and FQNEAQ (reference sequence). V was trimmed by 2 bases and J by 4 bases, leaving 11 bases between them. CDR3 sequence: CASSLRGDGETQYF. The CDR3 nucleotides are TGTGCCAGCAGCTTACGCGGGGATGGAGAGACCCAGTACTTC. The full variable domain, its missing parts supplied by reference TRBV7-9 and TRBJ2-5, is DTGVSQNPRHKITKRGQNVTFRCDPISEHNRLYWYRQTLGQGPEFLTYFQNEAQLEKSRLLSDRFSAERPKGSFSTLEIQRTEQGDSAMYLCASSLRGDGETQYFGPGTRLLVL.

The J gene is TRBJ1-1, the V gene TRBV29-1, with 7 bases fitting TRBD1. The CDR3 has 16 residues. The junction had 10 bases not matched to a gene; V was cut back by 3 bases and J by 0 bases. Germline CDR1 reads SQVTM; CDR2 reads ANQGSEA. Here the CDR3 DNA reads TGCAGCGTTGACGGGGCAGGGGGAAACATGAACACTGAAGCTTTCTTT. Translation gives CSVDGAGGNMNTEAFF.

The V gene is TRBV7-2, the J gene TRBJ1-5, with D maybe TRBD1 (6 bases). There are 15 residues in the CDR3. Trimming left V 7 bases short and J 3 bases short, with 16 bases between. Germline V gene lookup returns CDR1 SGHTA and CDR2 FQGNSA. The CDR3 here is CASTPGAHINQPQHF. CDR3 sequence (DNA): TGTGCCAGCACCCCGGGGGCCCACATCAATCAGCCCCAGCATTTT.

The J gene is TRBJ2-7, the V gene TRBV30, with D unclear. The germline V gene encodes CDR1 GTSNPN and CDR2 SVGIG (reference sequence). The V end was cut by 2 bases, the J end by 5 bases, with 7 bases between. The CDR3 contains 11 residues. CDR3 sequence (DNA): TGTGCCTGGAGTTCTCTGCACGAGCAGTACTTC. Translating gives CAWSSLHEQYF.

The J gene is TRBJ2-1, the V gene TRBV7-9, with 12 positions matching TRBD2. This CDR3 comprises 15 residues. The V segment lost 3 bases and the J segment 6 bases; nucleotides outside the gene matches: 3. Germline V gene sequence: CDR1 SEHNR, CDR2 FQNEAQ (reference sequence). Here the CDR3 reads CASSFRTSGANEQFF. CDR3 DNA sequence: TGTGCCAGCAGCTTTCGGACTAGCGGGGCCAATGAGCAGTTCTTC.

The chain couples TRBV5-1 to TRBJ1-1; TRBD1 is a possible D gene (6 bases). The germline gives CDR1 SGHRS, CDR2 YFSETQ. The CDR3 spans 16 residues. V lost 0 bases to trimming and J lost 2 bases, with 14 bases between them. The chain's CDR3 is CASSLGRDTVNTEAFF. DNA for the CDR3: TGCGCCAGCAGCTTGGGGCGGGACACGGTAAACACTGAAGCTTTCTTT.

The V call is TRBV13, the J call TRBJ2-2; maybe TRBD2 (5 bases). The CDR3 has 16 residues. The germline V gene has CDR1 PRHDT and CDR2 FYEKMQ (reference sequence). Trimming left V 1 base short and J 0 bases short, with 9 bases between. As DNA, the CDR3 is TGTGCCAGCAGCTTAGCCCGGAGGACGAACACCGGGGAGCTGTTTTTT. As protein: CASSLARRTNTGELFF.

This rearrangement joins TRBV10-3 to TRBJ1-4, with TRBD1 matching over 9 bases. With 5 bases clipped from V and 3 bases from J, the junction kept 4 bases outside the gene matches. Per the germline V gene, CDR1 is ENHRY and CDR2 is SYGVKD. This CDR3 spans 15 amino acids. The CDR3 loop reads CAISTTGGSNEKLFF. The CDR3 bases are TGTGCCATCAGTACCACAGGGGGCTCTAATGAAAAACTGTTTTTT.

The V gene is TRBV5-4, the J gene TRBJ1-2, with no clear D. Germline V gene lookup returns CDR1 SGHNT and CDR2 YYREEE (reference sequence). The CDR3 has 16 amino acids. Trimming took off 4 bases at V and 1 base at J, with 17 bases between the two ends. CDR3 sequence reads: CASSVPSTGFNYGYTF. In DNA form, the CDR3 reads TGTGCCAGCAGCGTACCCTCGACGGGATTTAACTATGGCTACACCTTC.

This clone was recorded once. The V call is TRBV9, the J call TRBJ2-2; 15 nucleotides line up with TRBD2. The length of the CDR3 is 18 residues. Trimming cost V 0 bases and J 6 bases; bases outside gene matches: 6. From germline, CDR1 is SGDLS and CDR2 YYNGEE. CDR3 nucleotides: TGTGCCAGCAGCGTAGGAAAGGGACTAGCGGGGGGTTCCGGGGAGCTGTTTTTT. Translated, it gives CASSVGKGLAGGSGELFF.

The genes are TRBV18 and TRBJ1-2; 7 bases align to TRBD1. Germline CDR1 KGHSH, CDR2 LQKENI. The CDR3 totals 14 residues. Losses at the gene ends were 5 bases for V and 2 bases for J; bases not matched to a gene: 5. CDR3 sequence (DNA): TGTGCCAGCTCATCCACAGGGGAGAACTATGGCTACACCTTC. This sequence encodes CASSSTGENYGYTF.